Sequencing of this T cell receptor (beta chain) was carried out in a study of Ad26.COV2.S vaccination and SARS-CoV-2 variants. Turning to the study itself: Doses of Ad26.COV2.S were injected into muscle once or twice, 56 days apart. Study-level findings and limits: Vaccine and placebo groups showed comparable non-spike TCR breadth. It is possible that the TCR breadth and depth analyses underestimated the total T cell responses.

Sequenced by immunoSEQ multiplex PCR; TCRdb stores in-frame clones only, minus some. The top ten hold about 10% of the sample, which has 300,000 to 350,000 clones, around 88% seen once. Regarding this clone: The antigen is unknown.

Treatment meaning: 15 to 20 received Ad26.COV2.S at low or high dose, single or two shots; 5 received placebo; per-sample allocation not given. After the first vaccine or placebo injection, samples were drawn on day 63. This Boston cohort included adults aged 18-55 years. The CDR3 length is 12 residues. The V and J ends lost 3 bases and 6 bases respectively, with 6 bases between them. Germline loops: CDR1 ENHRY, CDR2 SYGVKD. The chain is built from TRBV10-3 and TRBJ2-1; D remains ambiguous. This specimen was peripheral blood, taken in a trial of Ad26.COV2.S vaccine versus placebo. The TCR originated in a person between 18 and 65 years old who received the Ad26.COV2.S COVID-19 vaccine or a placebo. This CDR3 is CAISDFSNEQFF. In DNA form, the CDR3 reads TGTGCCATCAGTGATTTCAGCAATGAGCAGTTCTTC.